Each of the 14 T cell receptor beta chains below was sequenced from the same sample in a study of control samples from healthy donors and cancer patients. The data were produced by immunoSEQ multiplex PCR, yet TCRdb's version contains in-frame clones alone and is incomplete. The data show 170,000 or so clones, 90% to 95% seen once. Sequences were obtained from blood. These receptors were taken from a woman aged 18-29 years in good health.

The chain joins TRBV5-6 to TRBJ2-7; D unresolved. The CDR3 is 13 amino acids. The germline V gene encodes CDR1 SGHDT and CDR2 YYEEEE. Trimming left V 0 bases short and J 3 bases short, with 7 bases between. CDR3 coding DNA: TGTGCCAGCAGCTTGGGACGGAGCTACGAGCAGTACTTC. Amino acid sequence: CASSLGRSYEQYF.

This clone was seen a single time. The rearrangement uses TRBV23-1 and TRBJ1-1; D may be TRBD1 (5 bases). TRBV23-1 is marked as an open reading frame, function uncertain. CDR3 length: 15 residues. V lost 0 bases to trimming and J lost 0 bases, with 8 bases between them. The CDR3 reads CASSQSGVMNTEAFF. The CDR3 bases are TGCGCCAGCAGTCAATCAGGGGTAATGAACACTGAAGCTTTCTTT.

The chain uses TRBV18 and TRBJ1-1, with TRBD1 matching 9 bases. The CDR3 is 16 residues long. Per the germline V gene, CDR1 is KGHSH and CDR2 is LQKENI. With 3 bases clipped from V and 1 base from J, the junction kept 6 bases outside the gene matches. In DNA form, the CDR3 reads TGTGCCAGCTCACCCGGGACAGGGTGGAAGAACACTGAAGCTTTCTTT. Encoded protein: CASSPGTGWKNTEAFF.

The V gene is TRBV4-1, the J gene TRBJ1-1; D is undetermined. Looked up from germline, CDR1 is MGHRA and CDR2 is YSYEKL. Trimming removed 4 bases at V and 0 bases at J, with 24 bases between. This CDR3 is 19 amino acids long. CDR3: CASSRLTTKNLFMNTEAFF. The DNA for the CDR3 is TGCGCCAGCAGCCGCCTTACCACCAAGAACCTTTTCATGAACACTGAAGCTTTCTTT.

The CDR3 DNA reads TGTGCCAGCAGCTTAGCGGGGCTAGGCGGCTACGAGCAGTACTTC. Translation: CASSLAGLGGYEQYF. The chain joins TRBV7-6 to TRBJ2-7, with D perhaps TRBD1 (5 bases). Between the trimmed V and J ends, which lost 0 bases and 3 bases, there was a span of 12 bases. This CDR3 is built from 15 residues. Germline loops: CDR1 SGHVS, CDR2 FNYEAQ.

For this clone: A read error may produce the germline difference seen at one junction end. CDR3 nucleotides: TGTGCTAGCAGCTTAGACCCCCCAGGGGGCCCCTCTGGAAACACCATATATTTT. As protein: CASSLDPPGGPSGNTIYF. The chain combines TRBV7-7 with TRBJ1-3, with 8 bases identical to TRBD1. Germline V CDR1 and CDR2: SSHAT, FNYEAQ (reference sequence). The CDR3 consists of 18 residues.

The chain is built from TRBV5-1 and TRBJ2-3; the D gene is possibly TRBD1 (6 bases). The CDR3 has 15 residues. In germline, CDR1 is SGHRS, CDR2 YFSETQ. V was clipped by 0 bases and J by 0 bases, with 8 bases between them. For the CDR3, the DNA is TGCGCCAGCAGCTTGGAAGGACAGAGCACAGATACGCAGTATTTT. It codes for CASSLEGQSTDTQYF. The full variable domain, completed using reference TRBV5-1 and TRBJ2-3, is KAGVTQTPRYLIKTRGQQVTLSCSPISGHRSVSWYQQTPGQGLQFLFEYFSETQRNKGNFPGRFSGRQFSNSRSEMNVSTLELGDSALYLCASSLEGQSTDTQYFGPGTRLTVL.

The chain couples TRBV6-1 to TRBJ1-2; 7 nucleotides agree with TRBD1. The ends lost 5 bases at V and 6 bases at J; junction bases unmatched: 3. The V gene's germline CDR1 is MNHNS and CDR2 SASEGT. This CDR3 region has 12 residues. The CDR3: CASSPDRDGYTF. CDR3 nucleotides: TGTGCCAGCAGTCCCGACAGGGATGGCTACACCTTC.

The chain uses TRBV18 and TRBJ2-6; D is unclear. The V gene's germline CDR1 is KGHSH and CDR2 LQKENI. CDR3 length equals 18 residues. V lost 2 bases, J lost 2 bases, and 16 bases lay in between. The CDR3 nucleotides are TGTGCCAGCTCACCATTCCGACGTGGGGTGACTGGGGCCAACGTCCTGACTTTC. It encodes CASSPFRRGVTGANVLTF.

This rearrangement joins TRBV7-9 to TRBJ1-1; D is undetermined. The CDR3 has 16 residues. Germline loops: CDR1 SEHNR, CDR2 FQNEAQ (reference sequence). V lost 6 bases and J 3 bases, leaving 20 bases between the germline ends. Here the CDR3 reads CASSSSGMAYDTEAFF. Here the CDR3 DNA reads TGTGCCAGCAGTTCCTCGGGCATGGCGTATGACACTGAAGCTTTCTTT.

The V gene is TRBV14, the J gene TRBJ1-6, with 9 positions matching TRBD1. Germline-derived CDR1 and CDR2 are SGHDN and FVKESK. V dropped 1 base and J dropped 7; count of bases not matched to a gene: 2. This CDR3 has 15 amino acids. The chain's CDR3 is CASSQGTGVNSPLHF. CDR3 DNA: TGTGCCAGCAGCCAAGGGACAGGGGTAAATTCACCCCTCCACTTT.

The chain joins TRBV6-5 to TRBJ1-2; the D gene is possibly TRBD1 (5 bases). The CDR3 runs to 13 residues. V was trimmed by 6 bases and J by 6 bases, leaving 14 bases between them. Germline values: CDR1 MNHEY, CDR2 SVGAGI. The chain's CDR3 is CASRVPWGHGYTF. CDR3 coding DNA: TGTGCCAGCAGGGTCCCCTGGGGCCATGGCTACACCTTC.

The chain combines TRBV6-5 with TRBJ1-4; tentative D call: TRBD1 (6 bases). The germline gives CDR1 MNHEY, CDR2 SVGAGI. This CDR3 is 14 amino acids long. V gave up 6 bases and J gave up 4 bases, with 12 bases separating them. CDR3 coding DNA: TGTGCCAGCAGCGGGGGCAACAGTAATGAAAAACTGTTTTTT. It specifies CASSGGNSNEKLFF.

The chain uses TRBV28 and TRBJ1-2; D not resolved. CDR1 and CDR2 from the germline V gene are MDHEN and SYDVKM. The CDR3 covers 12 residues. Trimming took off 1 base at V and 4 bases at J, with 4 bases between the two ends. CDR3 DNA: TGTGCCAGCAGTTTATTCCTCTATGGCTACACCTTC. Translated: CASSLFLYGYTF.